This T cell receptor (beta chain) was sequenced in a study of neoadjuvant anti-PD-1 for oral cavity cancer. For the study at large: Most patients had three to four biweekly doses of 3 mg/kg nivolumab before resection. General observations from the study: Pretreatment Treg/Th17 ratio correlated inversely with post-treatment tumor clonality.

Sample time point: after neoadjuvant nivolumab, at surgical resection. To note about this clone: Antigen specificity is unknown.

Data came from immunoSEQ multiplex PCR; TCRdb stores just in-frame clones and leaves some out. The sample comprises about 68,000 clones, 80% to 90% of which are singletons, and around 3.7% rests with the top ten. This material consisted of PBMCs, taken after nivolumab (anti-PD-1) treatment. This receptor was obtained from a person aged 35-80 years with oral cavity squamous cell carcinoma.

CDR3 sequence: CASSRGRGPIYEQYF. As DNA, the CDR3 is TGTGCCAGCAGCCGGGGGAGGGGCCCCATCTACGAGCAGTACTTC. The V and J genes are TRBV7-9 and TRBJ2-7, with 7 bases aligning to TRBD2. In germline, CDR1 is SEHNR, CDR2 FQNEAQ (reference sequence). This CDR3 spans 15 amino acids. The ends lost 5 bases at V and 3 bases at J; junction bases unmatched: 10.